This TCR beta chain stems from a study of blood T cell repertoires in COVID-19. Study information: The analysed material was cDNA or gDNA that came from T cells, B-cell-depleted T cells, or PBMCs.

This clone was seen only a few times. Trimming took 0 bases from V and 8 from J; bases not matched to a gene: 6. Germline V gives CDR1 MGHRA, CDR2 YSYEKL. The CDR3 is made up of 15 amino acids. Data came from immunoSEQ multiplex PCR; TCRdb stores just in-frame clones and leaves some out. The sample consists of approximately 490,000 clones, roughly 87% of them appearing once. What the recovered Cohort 3 donors had was two negative PCRs, clearance, or symptom resolution. Sequenced sample: PBMCs or T cells enriched from blood (not recorded which). This TCR was sampled from a woman aged 18-35 years who had recovered from COVID-19. This chain connects TRBV4-1 to TRBJ1-4; TRBD1 matches 7 bases. CDR3 DNA: TGCGCCAGCAGCCAAGAAGAGGGGGCCGGAGAAAAACTGTTTTTT. Protein sequence: CASSQEEGAGEKLFF.